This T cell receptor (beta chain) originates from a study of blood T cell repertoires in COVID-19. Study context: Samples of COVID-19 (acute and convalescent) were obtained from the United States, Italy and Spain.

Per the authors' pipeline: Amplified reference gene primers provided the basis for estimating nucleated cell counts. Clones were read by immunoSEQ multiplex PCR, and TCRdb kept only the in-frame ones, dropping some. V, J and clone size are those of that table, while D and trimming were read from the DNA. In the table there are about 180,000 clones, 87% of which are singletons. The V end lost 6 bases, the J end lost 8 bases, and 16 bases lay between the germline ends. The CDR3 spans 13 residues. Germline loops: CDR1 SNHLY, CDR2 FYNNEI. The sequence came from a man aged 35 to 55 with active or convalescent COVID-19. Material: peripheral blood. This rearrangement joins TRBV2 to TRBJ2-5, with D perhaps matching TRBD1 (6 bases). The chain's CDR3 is CASRGERRGTQYF. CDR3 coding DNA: TGTGCCAGCAGGGGGGAGCGCAGGGGTACCCAGTACTTC.